The present entry profiles one TCR beta chain with its context. The antigen is unknown. Stated time point: after dendritic cell vaccination, including at tumor progression/relapse. These data are taken from a study of glioma-infiltrating T cells after dendritic cell vaccination. Study observations and caveats: Few patients contributed both blood and tumor specimens.

The PCR used 60 V beta and 13 J beta primers. Method: immunoSEQ multiplex PCR; TCRdb's copy keeps in-frame clones and lacks some. The sample lists about 110,000 clones, around 87% occurring once. The V gene lost 4 bases and the J gene lost 2 bases, with 19 bases spanning the gap. The CDR3 extends over 17 amino acids. Germline V lookup: CDR1 SGHDT, CDR2 YYEEEE. The sequence came from a human donor with glioblastoma. The chain is built from TRBV5-6 and TRBJ2-1; D might be TRBD2 (5 bases). The sequenced sample was blood, obtained after dendritic cell vaccination. This CDR3 reads CASSNGENRGTYNEQFF. In DNA, the CDR3 is TGTGCCAGCAGCAACGGGGAAAATAGAGGAACCTACAATGAGCAGTTCTTC.